Below, 25 T cell receptor beta chains from the same sample are listed, as sequenced in a study of cytomegalovirus exposure and HLA in healthy donors. The PCR was carried out with 60 Vbeta primers and 13 Jbeta primers. Generated by immunoSEQ multiplex PCR, the TCRdb table keeps only in-frame clones and is missing some. In the table there are approximately 130,000 clones, around 85% of which are singletons. The sequenced material came from PBMCs. The receptors derive from a woman aged 30 to 39 in good health and CMV-seropositive.

The chain couples TRBV18 to TRBJ1-2; D is perhaps TRBD1 (5 bases). With 3 bases removed from V and 4 bases from J, the gap between germline ends came to 9 bases. Germline V CDR1 and CDR2: KGHSH, LQKENI. The CDR3 is 13 amino acids. In DNA form, the CDR3 reads TGTGCCAGCTCACCGGGACTCAGCTATGGCTACACCTTC. Residues: CASSPGLSYGYTF. Based on the CDR3 plus reference TRBV18 and TRBJ1-2, the full variable domain is NAGVMQNPRHLVRRRGQEARLRCSPMKGHSHVYWYRQLPEEGLKFMVYLQKENIIDESGMPKERFSAEFPKEGPSILRIQQVVRGDSAAYFCASSPGLSYGYTFGSGTRLTVV.

The chain links TRBV28 to TRBJ1-2; TRBD1 might be the D (5 bases). This CDR3 has 11 residues. CDR1 and CDR2 from the germline V gene are MDHEN and SYDVKM. Trimming removed 3 bases from V and 12 bases from J, with 11 bases in between. CDR3 sequence: CASSLGQGNTF. DNA for the CDR3: TGTGCCAGCAGTTTGGGGCAGGGCAACACCTTC.

This clone has just one count. The chain has TRBV14 and TRBJ2-7; a possible D gene is TRBD1 (5 bases). There are 16 residues in the CDR3. Germline V gene lookup returns CDR1 SGHDN and CDR2 FVKESK. With 4 bases removed from V and 1 base from J, the gap between germline ends came to 17 bases. In DNA, the CDR3 is TGTGCCAGCAGCCCGACATTCGCAGGGAAATCCTACGAGCAGTACTTC. Amino acids: CASSPTFAGKSYEQYF. Filled out from reference TRBV14 and TRBJ2-7, the complete variable domain reads EAGVTQFPSHSVIEKGQTVTLRCDPISGHDNLYWYRRVMGKEIKFLLHFVKESKQDESGMPNNRFLAERTGGTYSTLKVQPAELEDSGVYFCASSPTFAGKSYEQYFGPGTRLTVT.

V and J are TRBV2 and TRBJ1-5; D is uncertain. CDR1 is SNHLY and CDR2 is FYNNEI in the germline V gene. The length of the CDR3 is 13 residues. The V gene lost 5 bases and the J gene lost 0 bases, with 5 bases spanning the gap. The CDR3 loop reads CASSTVSNQPQHF. The DNA of the CDR3 is TGTGCCAGCAGTACAGTTAGCAATCAGCCCCAGCATTTT. The variable domain in full, with the rest retrieved from reference TRBV2 and TRBJ1-5, is EPEVTQTPSHQVTQMGQEVILRCVPISNHLYFYWYRQILGQKVEFLVSFYNNEISEKSEIFDDQFSVERPDGSNFTLKIRSTKLEDSAMYFCASSTVSNQPQHFGDGTRLSIL.

In this sample, this clone turned up a few times. This sequence joins TRBV28 and TRBJ1-1, with D perhaps TRBD1 (5 bases). The CDR3 covers 15 residues. V was cut by 3 bases and J by 1 base, with 12 bases left in between. Germline CDR1 reads MDHEN; CDR2 reads SYDVKM. CDR3 sequence (DNA): TGTGCCAGCAGTTTGGCAGGGTGGGGGAACACTGAAGCTTTCTTT. Its translation: CASSLAGWGNTEAFF.

CDR3 DNA sequence: TGTGCCACCGGGACTAGCGGGAATGAGCAGTTCTTC. It codes for CATGTSGNEQFF. J is TRBJ2-1 and V is TRBV19; 12 positions match TRBD2. The V gene's germline CDR1 is LNHDA and CDR2 SQIVND (reference sequence). The CDR3 has 12 residues. V trimming: 10 bases; J trimming: 7 bases; junction bases outside the gene matches: 2.

This clone occurred a few times. The chain recombines TRBV5-4 with TRBJ2-7, with 7 bases lining up with TRBD1. This CDR3 has 15 residues. V shed 4 bases, J shed 0 bases, and the junction held 7 bases outside the gene matches. The germline V gene has CDR1 SGHNT and CDR2 YYREEE (reference sequence). CDR3 loop: CASSLRTGFSYEQYF. CDR3 DNA: TGTGCCAGCAGCCTCCGGACAGGTTTCTCCTACGAGCAGTACTTC.

V usage is TRBV10-3 and J usage is TRBJ2-7; TRBD2 is a possible D gene (6 bases). The CDR3 runs to 16 residues. V was shortened by 3 bases and J by 0 bases, with 15 bases between the two germline ends. The germline CDR1 and CDR2 sequences are ENHRY and SYGVKD. CDR3 sequence reads: CAISERDSRGSYEQYF. The CDR3 DNA sequence: TGTGCCATCAGTGAACGGGACTCGAGGGGCTCCTACGAGCAGTACTTC.

The chain employs TRBV6-6 and TRBJ1-1; tentative D call: TRBD1 (6 bases). Deletions cut 4 bases from V and 1 base from J, with 10 bases between. The CDR3 contains 14 residues. From germline, CDR1 is MNHNY and CDR2 SVGAGI (reference sequence). The CDR3 DNA is TGTGCCAGCAGTTCCCTGGGACAGAACACTGAAGCTTTCTTT. Translation: CASSSLGQNTEAFF.

The chain is built from TRBV2 and TRBJ1-2; D might be TRBD1 (5 bases). V lost 4 bases, J lost 0 bases, and 12 bases lay in between. This CDR3 has 15 residues. Germline V gives CDR1 SNHLY, CDR2 FYNNEI. The CDR3 sequence: CASSVGEGSNYGYTF. The CDR3 coding sequence is TGTGCCAGCAGTGTCGGGGAGGGGTCTAACTATGGCTACACCTTC.

The rearrangement uses TRBV28 and TRBJ1-1; perhaps TRBD1 as D (5 bases). This CDR3 contains 14 residues. In germline, CDR1 is MDHEN, CDR2 SYDVKM. Trimming took off 2 bases at V and 4 bases at J, with 11 bases between the two ends. CDR3 sequence: CASSLVPGGTEAFF. CDR3 nucleotide sequence: TGTGCCAGCAGTTTAGTTCCGGGGGGCACTGAAGCTTTCTTT.

The chain employs TRBV28 and TRBJ2-5; 7 bases match TRBD2. J gave up 2 bases and V 8 bases, and 11 bases lay outside the gene matches. The germline CDR1 and CDR2 sequences are MDHEN and SYDVKM. The CDR3 has 15 amino acids. CDR3 sequence: CASSSAGTGQETQYF. CDR3 sequence (DNA): TGTGCCAGCTCCTCAGCGGGGACGGGGCAAGAGACCCAGTACTTC.

The V and J genes are TRBV7-9 and TRBJ2-5; D gene ambiguous. Germline CDR1 SEHNR, CDR2 FQNEAQ (reference sequence). The V gene lost 8 bases and the J gene lost 1 base, with 11 bases spanning the gap. The CDR3 extends over 13 amino acids. The CDR3 DNA sequence: TGTGCCAGCCAAGTTAGAGCCCAAGAGACCCAGTACTTC. Protein sequence: CASQVRAQETQYF.

V gene TRBV19 combines with J gene TRBJ1-5; perhaps TRBD1 as D (6 bases). Germline CDR1 LNHDA, CDR2 SQIVND (reference sequence). Trimming shortened V by 5 bases and J by 2 bases, and 10 bases separated the two germline ends. The CDR3 contains 14 residues. CDR3 nucleotide sequence: TGTGCCAGTAGTTGGGGGCTCGGCAATCAGCCCCAGCATTTT. This gives the protein CASSWGLGNQPQHF.

The chain uses TRBV6-6 and TRBJ1-5; 7 nucleotides agree with TRBD1. Germline V gives CDR1 MNHNY, CDR2 SVGAGI (reference sequence). The junction had 8 bases not matched to a gene; V was cut back by 6 bases and J by 0 bases. The CDR3 consists of 16 residues. Here the CDR3 DNA reads TGTGCCAGCAGCCCAGGGACAGTCTATAGCAATCAGCCCCAGCATTTT. It codes for CASSPGTVYSNQPQHF.

V is TRBV29-1 and J is TRBJ1-1, with no clear D. The CDR3 runs to 12 residues. V was trimmed by 7 bases and J by 1 base, leaving 10 bases between them. The germline CDR1 and CDR2 sequences are SQVTM and ANQGSEA. Here the CDR3 reads CSASPGNTEAFF. The CDR3 DNA follows: TGCAGCGCCTCCCCGGGGAACACTGAAGCTTTCTTT.

The V call is TRBV29-1, the J call TRBJ2-5; tentatively, D is TRBD1 (6 bases). The germline gives CDR1 SQVTM, CDR2 ANQGSEA. V was clipped by 7 bases and J by 3 bases, with 18 bases between them. This CDR3 has 14 residues. The CDR3 DNA sequence: TGCAGCGCTTCTGGAACAGGGAATAAAGAGACCCAGTACTTC. Translation gives CSASGTGNKETQYF.

This sequence joins TRBV5-4 and TRBJ2-7; 10 bases map to TRBD1. Germline lookup yields CDR1 SGHNT and CDR2 YYREEE (reference sequence). This CDR3 is built from 13 residues. V lost 4 bases and J lost 5; bases outside the gene matches: 3. The CDR3 region has the DNA TGTGCCAGCAGCCGGGACAGGGGTGACGAGCAGTACTTC. Residues: CASSRDRGDEQYF.

The chain recombines TRBV28 with TRBJ1-2; 7 positions match TRBD1. Germline loops: CDR1 MDHEN, CDR2 SYDVKM. Trimming cost V 6 bases and J 8 bases; bases outside gene matches: 9. The CDR3 has 13 amino acids. The CDR3 bases are TGTGCCAGCAGCTCTGGGACAGACGGCGGCTACACCTTC. This translates into CASSSGTDGGYTF.

As DNA, the CDR3 is TGTGCCAGCAGCCCCGGTTCGGTGGACTACTCTGGAAACACCATATATTTT. Translated: CASSPGSVDYSGNTIYF. The gene calls are TRBV5-6 and TRBJ1-3; D ambiguous. With 4 bases removed from V and 0 bases from J, the gap between germline ends came to 17 bases. Germline V gene sequence: CDR1 SGHDT, CDR2 YYEEEE. The CDR3 consists of 17 residues.

The chain combines TRBV6-5 with TRBJ1-2; D gene unclear. V was shortened by 0 bases and J by 2 bases, with 7 bases between the two germline ends. The CDR3 contains 14 residues. Germline loops: CDR1 MNHEY, CDR2 SVGAGI. As DNA, the CDR3 is TGTGCCAGCAGTTACTCGGGCCGGAACTATGGCTACACCTTC. Translated: CASSYSGRNYGYTF.

The chain has TRBV4-1 and TRBJ1-1; no firm D call. CDR1 is MGHRA, CDR2 YSYEKL, per germline. This CDR3 comprises 16 residues. V dropped 4 bases and J dropped 5 bases, with 20 bases sitting between them. In DNA, the CDR3 is TGCGCCAGCAGCCCGGAAACCATCGTGGGGAGAACTGAAGCTTTCTTT. Residues: CASSPETIVGRTEAFF.

The chain links TRBV9 to TRBJ2-5; D is uncertain. The germline CDR1 and CDR2 sequences are SGDLS and YYNGEE. The CDR3 loop spans 13 amino acids. The V and J ends lost 4 bases and 2 bases respectively, with 9 bases between them. The CDR3, as DNA: TGTGCCAGCAGCTATAGTCCTCAAGAGACCCAGTACTTC. It translates to CASSYSPQETQYF.

The genes are TRBV5-4 and TRBJ2-5, with a tentative D call TRBD1 (6 bases). Germline assignment: CDR1 SGHNT and CDR2 YYREEE (reference sequence). Trimming left V 3 bases short and J 1 base short, with 10 bases between. The CDR3 runs 14 residues. In DNA form, the CDR3 reads TGTGCCAGCAGCTCCAGGGGTTCCCAAGAGACCCAGTACTTC. Translated, it gives CASSSRGSQETQYF. Supplemented by reference TRBV5-4 and TRBJ2-5, the full variable domain reads ETGVTQSPTHLIKTRGQQVTLRCSSQSGHNTVSWYQQALGQGPQFIFQYYREEENGRGNFPPRFSGLQFPNYSSELNVNALELDDSALYLCASSSRGSQETQYFGPGTRLLVL.

J is TRBJ1-1 and V is TRBV29-1; 8 positions match TRBD1. V was clipped by 6 bases and J by 1 base; unmatched bases: 4. This CDR3 contains 13 residues. CDR1 is SQVTM, CDR2 ANQGSEA, per germline. The DNA for the CDR3 is TGCAGCGTCGCGGGACAGGCGAACACTGAAGCTTTCTTT. Its translation is CSVAGQANTEAFF.